A single sample is the source of the 8 T cell receptor beta chains below, sequenced in a study of Ad26.COV2.S vaccination and SARS-CoV-2 variants. Indicated treatment: 19 received Ad26.COV2.S at low or high dose, single or two shots; roughly 5 received placebo; per-sample allocation not given. Following the first vaccine or placebo injection, samples were taken on day 63. This table comes from immunoSEQ multiplex PCR, and its TCRdb copy is limited to in-frame clones, with some not included. The sample has 300,000 to 400,000 clones, 86% seen once. Source: peripheral blood, taken in a trial of Ad26.COV2.S vaccine versus placebo. Every receptor here comes from a person between 18 and 65 years old who received the Ad26.COV2.S COVID-19 vaccine or a placebo.

V gene TRBV9 combines with J gene TRBJ2-1; D might be TRBD2 (6 bases). The length of the CDR3 is 15 residues. The germline CDR1 and CDR2 sequences are SGDLS and YYNGEE. The V gene lost 4 bases and the J gene lost 4 bases, with 15 bases spanning the gap. CDR3 nucleotides: TGTGCCAGCAGCCTGGACGGGGGACTGTACAATGAGCAGTTCTTC. Protein sequence: CASSLDGGLYNEQFF.

Only a few counts were recorded for this clone. The rearrangement links TRBV4-3 to TRBJ2-7; 11 bases match TRBD2. Germline values: CDR1 LGHNA, CDR2 YSLEER. J gave up 4 bases and V 5 bases, and 4 bases lay outside the gene matches. There are 14 residues in the CDR3. The CDR3 protein is CASSAGLAEYEQYF. CDR3 in DNA: TGCGCCAGCAGCGCGGGACTAGCGGAGTACGAGCAGTACTTC.

The chain has TRBV6-1 and TRBJ2-7; TRBD2 agrees at 8 bases. In germline, CDR1 is MNHNS, CDR2 SASEGT. V gave up 3 bases and J gave up 4 bases; unmatched junction bases: 5. This CDR3 is 14 amino acids long. CDR3 region: CASSESGSPYEQYF. The CDR3 region has the DNA TGTGCCAGCAGTGAGAGCGGGAGTCCATACGAGCAGTACTTC.

The chain's CDR3 is CASSWAPRGAYEQYF. As DNA, the CDR3 is TGTGCCAGCAGCTGGGCCCCCAGGGGAGCCTACGAGCAGTACTTC. This chain uses TRBV27 with TRBJ2-7; TRBD1 is a possible D gene (6 bases). CDR3 length: 15 residues. V was clipped by 6 bases and J by 2 bases, with 17 bases between them. The germline V gene has CDR1 MNHEY and CDR2 SMNVEV (reference sequence).

The genes are TRBV7-2 and TRBJ2-3; 16 positions agree with TRBD2. With 0 bases clipped from V and 4 bases from J, the junction kept 4 bases outside the gene matches. CDR1 and CDR2 from the germline V gene are SGHTA and FQGNSA. CDR3 length: 18 amino acids. The CDR3 DNA sequence: TGTGCCAGCAGCTTAGCCGGGACTAGCGGGGGGGCCGCAGATACGCAGTATTTT. Its translation: CASSLAGTSGGAADTQYF.

This chain links TRBV14 with TRBJ1-2; D possibly corresponds to TRBD1 (6 bases). Trimming took 1 base from V and 6 from J, leaving 15 bases between them. The CDR3 loop spans 15 amino acids. CDR1 SGHDN and CDR2 FVKESK come from the germline V gene. CDR3 sequence: CASSQAVGGFDGYTF. As DNA, the CDR3 is TGTGCCAGCAGCCAAGCCGTAGGGGGATTTGATGGCTACACCTTC.

The CDR3 coding sequence is TGTGCCACCAGTGATCCGGTCGCCTCTAATATTGGCCCAACGCAGTATTTT. Its translation: CATSDPVASNIGPTQYF. The V gene is TRBV24-1, the J gene TRBJ2-3; D call uncertain. Germline CDR1 and CDR2: KGHDR and SFDVKD. V lost 3 bases, J lost 9 bases, and 24 bases lay in between. CDR3 size: 17 residues.

This chain's CDR3 is CASSPGTGQTGELFF. CDR3 nucleotide sequence: TGTGCCAGCAGCCCGGGGACAGGTCAAACCGGGGAGCTGTTTTTT. This chain links TRBV11-2 with TRBJ2-2; TRBD1 aligns across 8 bases. Unmatched junction bases numbered 7, after V lost 5 bases and J lost 5 bases. Per germline, CDR1 SGHAT and CDR2 FQNNGV. This CDR3 is 15 amino acids long.